Reported below is one T cell receptor beta chain. Trimming removed 2 bases at V and 8 bases at J, with 9 bases between. The CDR3 has 13 amino acids. Germline lookup yields CDR1 LNHNV and CDR2 YYDKDF (reference sequence). At a deep level, the assay was run. Sequenced by immunoSEQ multiplex PCR; TCRdb stores in-frame clones only, minus some. Here the sample spans around 940,000 clones, 60% to 85% being singletons. This sample was taken from a study of shared clonotypes between healthy human individuals. Adult donors, all healthy and HIV-negative, had no recent acute infections or vaccinations. The origin of this receptor is a man aged 18-30 years in good health. Source material: memory CD4+ T cells sorted from blood. As for subset: CD45RA-negative fraction. The V gene is TRBV15, the J gene TRBJ1-4, with D possibly matching TRBD1 (5 bases). The DNA of the CDR3 is TGTGCCACCAGCAGATCATGGGACGAAAAACTGTTTTTT. Translated: CATSRSWDEKLFF.